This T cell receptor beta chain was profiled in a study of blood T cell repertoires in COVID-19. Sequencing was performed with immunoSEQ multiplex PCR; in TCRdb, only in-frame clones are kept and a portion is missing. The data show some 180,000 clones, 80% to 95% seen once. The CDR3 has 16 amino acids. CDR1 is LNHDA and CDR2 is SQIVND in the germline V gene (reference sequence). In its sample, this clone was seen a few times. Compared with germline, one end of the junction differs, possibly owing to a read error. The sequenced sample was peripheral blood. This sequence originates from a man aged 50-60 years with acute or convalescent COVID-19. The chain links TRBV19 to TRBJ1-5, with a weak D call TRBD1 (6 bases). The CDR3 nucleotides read TGTGCCAGTAGTCTAGATGGACAGACTCCCAATCAGCCCCAGCATTTT. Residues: CASSLDGQTPNQPQHF.